This T cell receptor (beta chain) was recovered during a study of CD8+ T cells in alopecia areata (dated by TCRdb to the late 2010s). General notes on the study: High-throughput TCRbeta sequencing was used to examine T cell clonal expansion in alopecia areata in both the C3H/HeJ mouse model and human patients. On the human side, TCRbeta sequencing was run on scalp tissue and on sorted CD4+ and CD8+ peripheral blood T cells from healthy controls and from alopecia areata patients with either patchy or totalis/universalis disease. Scalp clonality was compared among normal scalp (n=4), patchy alopecia areata scalp (n=8), and alopecia totalis/universalis scalp (n=8). The RNA source kit depended on sample type: the PAXgene miRNA kit for fixed scalp, the miRNeasy kit for PBMCs, and the RNeasy kit for mouse skin. immunoSEQ multiplex PCR using 35 Vbeta forward primers and 13 Jbeta reverse primers was used to amplify TCRbeta CDR3 regions.

This clone was found once. What antigen it recognizes has not been identified. Base qualities are missing; no much larger clone stands one base away. Peripheral blood and lesional scalp punch biopsies were obtained from patients with alopecia areata. PBMCs were separated by density centrifugation and stained for CD3, CD4 and CD8, after which CD4+ and CD8+ T cells were sorted on a FACSAria. The untreated alopecia areata patients were recruited through a multicenter biomarker study. For several biomarker-study patients, blood CD8+ T cells were further sorted into NKG2D-low and NKG2D-high fractions. General findings and caveats noted by the study authors: Compared with normal scalp, lesional scalp, particularly in alopecia totalis/universalis, had higher clonality and more expanded CD8+ clones, which suggests antigenic drive. TCR sequences shared between patients were less clear than in mice, possibly partly because of HLA diversity in the patient population. Unlike mouse skin, which is dominated by gammadelta T cells, normal human skin has resident alphabeta T cells that are also sequenced, and this complicates analysis of the scalp TCR repertoire.

The receptor library was made with the immunoSEQ multiplex PCR assay. For TCR sequencing, RNA was extracted from every sample and reverse transcribed into cDNA to serve as template. First-strand cDNA was synthesized with SuperScript III using a 2:1 mix of oligo-dT and random hexamers. Amplification bias was assessed with a synthetic immune receptor repertoire, and residual bias was removed computationally. Turning to the authors' computational methods: Raw reads were preprocessed for error removal, and CDR3 was defined according to IMGT conventions as running from the conserved cysteine to phenylalanine. Clonality was calculated as 1 minus Shannon entropy normalized by log2 of the number of productive unique TCRs. Scalp TCRbeta sequences were cross-referenced with sorted blood CD4 and CD8 repertoires so that the CD4 or CD8 identity of scalp clones could be inferred. TCRdb provides this immuneACCESS table in a form limited to in-frame rearrangements. Some clones are lacking; in checked studies, under half of them reflect an unresolved V gene, and why the rest are absent is not known. Clone size and the V and J calls come from that table; the DNA yielded D and trimming. The sample table records tens of thousands of clones; about three quarters of these occur just once. The ten largest clones capture over 15% of the sample.

The specimen sequenced was NKG2D-low CD8+ T cells sorted from blood. In the paper's terms, the cell subset or site label means: sorted CD8+ NKG2D-low blood T cells. The sequence came from a human donor with alopecia areata.

The sequence in DNA is TGTGCCAGCTCACTGACCGGGACAGGGGCAGATACGCAGTATTTT. Translation gives CASSLTGTGADTQYF. The rearranged segments are TRBV18 and TRBJ2-3; 10 junctional bases match TRBD1. From the germline V gene, CDR1 is KGHSH and CDR2 is LQKENI. The CDR3 runs 15 amino acids, cysteine and phenylalanine included. Just CDR3 DNA is preserved here, 45 bases in frame from base 1. At the junction V is shortened by 4 bases and J by 4 bases; bases outside the gene matches: 5.